These T cell receptor beta chains were read from a single sample in a study of blood T cells in healthy people across ages. Using its own MiXCR run on the 5' RACE reads, TCRdb lists one record per CDR3 protein. The profile covers 650,000 to 950,000 distinct CDR3 sequences, with around 45% appearing a single time and about a fifth taken by the ten largest. Sequenced material: blood. The receptors here all came from a man aged 60 to 69 in good health. Both conserved end residues are part of each CDR3. A D gene is named only where the DNA matches it firmly. Clone size is given for some rows only: seen once, a few or many times, or a class if the clone is expanded.

clone_size j_call v_call d_call cdr3_aa cdr3_nt
. TRBJ2-5 TRBV29-1 . CSTNTPAGEETQYF TGCAGCACTAATACCCCGGCCGGAGAAGAGACCCAGTACTTC
. TRBJ2-5 TRBV7-9 . CASSHLGGARQETQYF TGTGCCAGCAGCCATCTAGGGGGGGCCCGACAAGAGACCCAGTACTTC
. TRBJ2-3 TRBV18 . CASSKLEDTQYF TGTGCCAGCTCAAAATTGGAAGATACGCAGTATTTT
. TRBJ1-1 TRBV5-1 . CASSTSDPNTEAFF TGCGCCAGCAGCACCTCCGACCCGAACACTGAAGCTTTCTTT
few TRBJ1-2 TRBV7-2 . CASSFFVPNYGYTF TGTGCCAGCAGCTTTTTCGTTCCTAACTATGGCTACACCTTC
many TRBJ2-6 TRBV4-3 . CASSPQTLGGANVLTF TGCGCCAGCAGCCCTCAGACTTTAGGTGGGGCCAACGTCCTGACTTTC
. TRBJ1-5 TRBV7-2 TRBD1 CASSFYDRAGNQPQHF TGTGCCAGCAGCTTCTACGACAGGGCGGGCAATCAGCCCCAGCATTTT
. TRBJ1-2 TRBV3-1 . CASSQIGGNYGYTF TGTGCCAGCAGCCAAATCGGGGGCAACTATGGCTACACCTTC
. TRBJ1-4 TRBV2 TRBD1 CASRGTEVYEKLFF TGTGCCAGCAGGGGGACAGAAGTATATGAAAAACTGTTTTTT
many TRBJ2-5 TRBV20-1 . CSASVVRSSIGRNIEETQYF TGCAGTGCTAGCGTTGTGAGGTCAAGTATAGGGCGTAACATTGAAGAGACCCAGTACTTC
once TRBJ2-7 TRBV11-3 TRBD1 CASSLPAPGDRANEQYF TGTGCCAGCAGCTTACCAGCCCCCGGCGACAGGGCGAACGAGCAGTACTTC
few TRBJ2-1 TRBV24-1 TRBD2 CATSDPLGTSGGPTRNEQFF TGTGCCACCAGTGATCCCCTCGGGACTAGCGGGGGCCCTACCAGGAATGAGCAGTTCTTC
. TRBJ1-2 TRBV20-1 TRBD1 CSARDPTGKNGYTF TGCAGTGCTAGAGACCCGACAGGGAAGAATGGCTACACCTTC
few TRBJ1-2 TRBV29-1 . CSVGNQGLSGYTF TGCAGCGTTGGCAATCAGGGTTTGTCTGGCTACACCTTC
. TRBJ1-1 TRBV6-6 TRBD1 CASRAGQGAITEAFF TGTGCCAGCAGGGCCGGACAGGGGGCAATTACTGAAGCTTTCTTT
. TRBJ2-7 TRBV20-1 TRBD2 CSAPGRGSFHEQYF TGCAGTGCTCCGGGGAGGGGCTCCTTCCACGAGCAGTACTTC
once TRBJ2-3 TRBV9 TRBD1 CASSDRTGTDTQYF TGTGCCAGCAGCGATAGGACAGGGACAGATACGCAGTATTTT
few TRBJ2-1 TRBV7-3 . CASSSRADYEQFF TGTGCCAGCAGCTCGCGGGCGGACTATGAGCAGTTCTTC
. TRBJ2-3 TRBV9 . CASSPSTITDTQYF TGTGCCAGCAGCCCATCGACCATCACAGATACGCAGTATTTT
. TRBJ1-6 TRBV29-1 TRBD1 CSVATGGGNPPLHF TGCAGCGTCGCCACAGGGGGCGGTAATCCACCCCTCCACTTT
. TRBJ2-6 TRBV28 . CASSFQQGKAGANVLTF TGTGCCAGCAGTTTTCAACAGGGAAAAGCTGGGGCCAACGTCCTGACTTTC
many TRBJ1-1 TRBV20-1 TRBD1 CSTRTGGITEAFF TGCAGTACGCGGACAGGGGGCATCACTGAAGCTTTCTTT
. TRBJ2-7 TRBV6-2/TRBV6-3 . CASRTDGIYEQYF TGTGCCAGCAGGACGGATGGGATCTACGAGCAGTACTTC
few TRBJ2-3 TRBV12-3/TRBV12-4 TRBD2 CASSASGGAVTQYF TGTGCCAGCAGTGCAAGCGGGGGGGCCGTTACGCAGTATTTT
. TRBJ2-3 TRBV21-1 . CASSKDLCRVRSTDTQYF TGTGCCAGCAGCAAAGATCTATGTAGAGTTCGTTCCACAGATACGCAGTATTTT
. TRBJ2-2 TRBV12-3/TRBV12-4 . CASIYGDPGELFF TGTGCCAGCATCTACGGGGATCCCGGGGAGCTGTTTTTT
. TRBJ1-5 TRBV7-9 . CASSLATGPYSNQPQHF TGTGCCAGCAGCTTAGCAACAGGGCCCTATAGCAATCAGCCCCAGCATTTT
few TRBJ2-1 TRBV7-9 TRBD2 CASSFTSGGNNEQFF TGTGCCAGCAGCTTCACTAGCGGGGGGAACAATGAGCAGTTCTTC
. TRBJ1-5 TRBV20-1 . CSASLSNQPQHF TGCAGTGCTAGTTTGAGCAATCAGCCCCAGCATTTT
few TRBJ1-4 TRBV5-1 . CASSEGNDEKLFF TGCGCCAGCTCCGAAGGGAACGATGAAAAACTGTTTTTT
. TRBJ2-3 TRBV11-2 TRBD2 CASSLVHGAGGTDTQYF TGTGCCAGCAGCTTAGTTCATGGGGCGGGGGGCACAGATACGCAGTATTTT
few TRBJ1-2 TRBV6-1 . CASSETPGVQGYTF TGTGCCAGCAGTGAAACCCCGGGGGTACAAGGCTACACCTTC
. TRBJ2-5 TRBV5-1 TRBD1 CASPPGQLQETQYF TGCGCCAGTCCCCCGGGACAGCTCCAAGAGACCCAGTACTTC
. TRBJ2-1 TRBV6-5 TRBD1 CASSPGQGVWDEQFF TGTGCCAGCAGTCCGGGACAGGGTGTTTGGGATGAGCAGTTCTTC
. TRBJ2-7 TRBV30 . CAWRGLGYEQYF TGTGCCTGGAGAGGACTGGGGTACGAGCAGTACTTC
few TRBJ1-6 TRBV20-1 . CSARTGHNSPLHF TGCAGTGCTAGGACAGGTCATAATTCACCCCTCCACTTT
few TRBJ1-1 TRBV7-9 . CASSFSSTNRGAFF TGTGCCAGCAGCTTTTCATCGACTAATCGGGGAGCTTTCTTT
few TRBJ2-3 TRBV11-1 . CASSLMGGGTDTQYF TGTGCCAGCAGCTTAATGGGAGGTGGCACAGATACGCAGTATTTT
. TRBJ2-1 TRBV7-9 TRBD2 CASSLGAGGAVEQFF TGTGCCAGCAGCTTAGGCGCGGGGGGAGCGGTTGAGCAGTTCTTC
. TRBJ2-7 TRBV19 . CASRDGSSYEQYF TGTGCCAGTAGGGACGGCTCCTCCTACGAGCAGTACTTC
few TRBJ2-1 TRBV12-3/TRBV12-4 . CASSFRSAGYEQFF TGTGCCAGCAGTTTTCGGTCCGCTGGATATGAGCAGTTCTTC
. TRBJ1-2 TRBV30 . CAWGLGLHGYTF TGTGCCTGGGGACTAGGACTACACGGCTACACCTTC
few TRBJ2-5 TRBV12-3/TRBV12-4 TRBD2 CASTAGGRQETQYF TGTGCCAGCACCGCGGGGGGACGCCAAGAGACCCAGTACTTC
. TRBJ1-2 TRBV6-1 . CASSEGWREYGYTF TGTGCCAGCAGTGAAGGATGGAGGGAATATGGCTACACCTTC
. TRBJ2-5 TRBV27 . CASSVTQGAPEQYF TGTGCCAGCAGTGTGACGCAGGGTGCCCCTGAGCAGTACTTC
. TRBJ2-1 TRBV20-1 TRBD1 CSASWWTGGYNEQFF TGCAGTGCTAGTTGGTGGACAGGGGGCTACAATGAGCAGTTCTTC
. TRBJ2-1 TRBV7-9 TRBD2 CAVPSGGLAEQFF TGTGCCGTGCCCAGCGGGGGTTTAGCTGAGCAGTTCTTC
. TRBJ2-1 TRBV6-2/TRBV6-3 . CASSRPQGVGNEQFF TGTGCCAGCAGTCGACCCCAGGGTGTAGGCAATGAGCAGTTCTTC
. TRBJ2-5 TRBV27 TRBD2 CASKGLGAGETQYF TGTGCCAGCAAAGGACTAGGGGCCGGGGAGACCCAGTACTTC
. TRBJ2-1 TRBV6-5 TRBD1 CASSAQGQGEEDF TGTGCCAGCAGCGCCCAGGGACAGGGCGAAGAAGACTTC
. TRBJ1-2 TRBV29-1 TRBD1 CSVDPGGFNGYTF TGCAGCGTTGATCCAGGGGGCTTCAATGGCTACACCTTC
. TRBJ2-7 TRBV12-3/TRBV12-4 . CASSPPPGQYYEQYF TGTGCCAGCAGTCCCCCCCCCGGACAGTACTACGAGCAGTACTTC
. TRBJ1-4 TRBV25-1 . CASTCGKGECEKLFF TGTGCCAGCACATGTGGAAAGGGTGAATGTGAAAAACTGTTTTTT
. TRBJ2-7 TRBV10-2 TRBD2 CASSDWTSGHEQYF TGCGCCAGCAGTGACTGGACTAGCGGCCACGAGCAGTACTTC
. TRBJ2-1 TRBV9 TRBD2 CASSVGGGGAYNEQFF TGTGCCAGCAGCGTAGGAGGTGGGGGGGCCTACAATGAGCAGTTCTTC
. TRBJ2-7 TRBV20-1 TRBD2 CSARVGRDYLYNEQYF TGCAGTGCTAGAGTTGGGAGGGACTACCTTTACAATGAGCAGTACTTC